A single sample gave rise to the 8 T cell receptor beta chains below, sequenced in a study of blood T cell repertoires in COVID-19. Clones were sequenced by immunoSEQ multiplex PCR, and TCRdb holds only the in-frame ones, with some missing. The table shows 300,000 to 400,000 clones, with roughly 90% occurring only once. Sequencing was done on a sample of peripheral blood. All receptors come from a woman in her thirties with COVID-19, enrolled during active disease.

The J gene is TRBJ1-6, the V gene TRBV5-1; the D gene is possibly TRBD1 (6 bases). Per germline, CDR1 SGHRS and CDR2 YFSETQ. V was pared by 4 bases and J by 10 bases, with 18 bases between. The CDR3 totals 15 residues. The CDR3 spells CASSPDGGRGSPLHF. The CDR3 DNA is TGCGCCAGCAGCCCCGACGGGGGGCGCGGATCACCCCTCCACTTT.

The chain uses TRBV7-2 and TRBJ1-2; D remains unclear. The CDR3 contains 15 residues. V lost 4 bases and J lost 2, with 14 bases in between. Germline V gene data show CDR1 as SGHTA and CDR2 as FQGNSA. The CDR3 sequence is CASSSPLTGNYGYTF. The CDR3 nucleotides read TGTGCCAGCAGCTCCCCTTTGACTGGGAACTATGGCTACACCTTC.

This clone appeared a few times. CDR3 DNA sequence: TGTGCCAGCAGCTCGGACAGCTATGGCTACACCTTC. It yields the protein CASSSDSYGYTF. The V and J genes are TRBV5-8 and TRBJ1-2; tentative D call: TRBD1 (6 bases). In germline, CDR1 is SGHTS, CDR2 YDEGEE. This CDR3 comprises 12 residues. The germline V and J ends were trimmed by 3 bases and 4 bases, with 7 bases remaining between them.

This sequence joins TRBV30 and TRBJ2-5; D possibly corresponds to TRBD1 (7 bases). CDR1 and CDR2 (germline): GTSNPN, SVGIG (reference sequence). V was trimmed by 5 bases and J by 2 bases, leaving 12 bases between them. There are 13 residues in the CDR3. The DNA for the CDR3 is TGTGCCTGGGTCGGGGGACAGCAAGAGACCCAGTACTTC. Translating it yields CAWVGGQQETQYF.

As to this clone: Other DNA sequences in this specimen translate into the identical CDR3. V and J are TRBV6-4 and TRBJ2-3, with 7 nucleotides matching TRBD2. The CDR3 is made up of 14 amino acids. CDR1 and CDR2 from the germline V gene are MRHNA and SNTAGT. V shed 3 bases and J 0 bases; nucleotides not matched to a gene: 0. CDR3 DNA: TGTGCCAGCAGTGAACTAGCGAGCACAGATACGCAGTATTTT. This translates into CASSELASTDTQYF.

The chain is built from TRBV2 and TRBJ1-2, with a weak D call TRBD1 (6 bases). Germline CDR1 reads SNHLY; CDR2 reads FYNNEI. Deletions cut 5 bases from V and 6 bases from J, with 13 bases between. The CDR3 totals 13 residues. CDR3 sequence (DNA): TGTGCCAGCAGTCTGGGGAGGGGGGATGGCTACACCTTC. Protein product: CASSLGRGDGYTF.

V gene TRBV7-3 combines with J gene TRBJ2-2, with D maybe TRBD2 (5 bases). Trimming shortened V by 5 bases and J by 1 base, and 14 bases separated the two germline ends. The CDR3 is 16 residues long. Germline CDR1 SGHTA, CDR2 FQGTGA. In nucleotides, the CDR3 is TGTGCCAGCAGCCCGGAGGACGGCCGGAACACCGGGGAGCTGTTTTTT. This sequence encodes CASSPEDGRNTGELFF.

This sequence joins TRBV5-4 and TRBJ2-5; 15 nucleotides line up with TRBD2. With 4 bases clipped from V and 2 bases from J, the junction kept 3 bases outside the gene matches. From germline, CDR1 is SGHNT and CDR2 YYREEE (reference sequence). CDR3 length equals 16 residues. In nucleotides, the CDR3 is TGTGCCAGCAGCCCCGGACTAGCGGGAGGGCAAGAGACCCAGTACTTC. This encodes CASSPGLAGGQETQYF.